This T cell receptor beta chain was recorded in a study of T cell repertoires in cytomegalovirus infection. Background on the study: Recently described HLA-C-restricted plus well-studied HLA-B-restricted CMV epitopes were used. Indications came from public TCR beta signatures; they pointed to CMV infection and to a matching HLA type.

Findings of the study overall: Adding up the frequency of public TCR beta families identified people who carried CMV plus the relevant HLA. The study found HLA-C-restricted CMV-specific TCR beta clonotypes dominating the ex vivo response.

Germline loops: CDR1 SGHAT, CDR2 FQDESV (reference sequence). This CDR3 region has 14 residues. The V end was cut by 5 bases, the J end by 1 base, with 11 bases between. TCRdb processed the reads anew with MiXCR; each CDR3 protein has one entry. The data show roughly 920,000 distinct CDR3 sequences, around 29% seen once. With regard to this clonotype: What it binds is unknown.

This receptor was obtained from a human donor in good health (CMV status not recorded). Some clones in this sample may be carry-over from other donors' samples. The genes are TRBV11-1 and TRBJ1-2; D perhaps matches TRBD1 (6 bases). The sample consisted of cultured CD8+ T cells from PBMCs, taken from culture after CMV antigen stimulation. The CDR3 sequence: CASSPNRVNYGYTF. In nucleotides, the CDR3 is TGTGCCAGCAGCCCGAACAGGGTTAACTATGGCTACACCTTC.